This is a list of T cell receptor beta chains from one sample in a study of CD8+CD57+ T cells in acquired aplastic anemia. TCRdb re-derived calls from the reads in MiXCR, one entry per CDR3 protein. The sample lists about half a million distinct CDR3 sequences, around 30% seen once, with less than 0.85% in the top ten. The source material was sorted CD4+, CD8+, or CD8+CD57+ T cells (not recorded which) from PBMCs. These receptors came from a human donor with aplastic anemia. The CDR3 runs from the conserved cysteine through the conserved F or W. D genes are given only for firm matches. Only some rows state a clone size, as once, few, many or a class for expanded clones.

>TRBJ1-2|many|-|TRBV7-9
CASSLEAVEGGYTF
TGTGCCAGCAGCTTAGAAGCAGTAGAGGGTGGCTACACCTTC
>TRBJ2-2|-|-|TRBV9
CASSVVSQANTGELFF
TGTGCCAGCAGCGTAGTATCCCAGGCGAACACCGGGGAGCTGTTTTTT
>TRBJ2-7|few|-|TRBV5-8
CASSPGTEPYEQYF
TGTGCCAGCAGCCCCGGGACGGAGCCCTACGAGCAGTACTTC
>TRBJ1-1|many|-|TRBV7-3
CASSFEGSTEAFF
TGTGCCAGCAGCTTCGAGGGGTCCACTGAAGCTTTCTTT
>TRBJ2-7|many|TRBD1|TRBV29-1
CSVGQGFTYEQYF
TGCAGCGTTGGACAGGGGTTCACCTACGAGCAGTACTTC
>TRBJ1-5|many|TRBD1|TRBV2
CASSGNTGQGTNQPQHF
TGTGCCAGCAGTGGAAATACGGGACAGGGAACCAATCAGCCCCAGCATTTT
>TRBJ2-7|once|TRBD2|TRBV9
CASSDSGGRSEQYF
TGTGCCAGCAGCGATAGCGGGGGTAGAAGCGAGCAGTACTTC
>TRBJ2-6|-|-|TRBV24-1
CATSDPGTGANVLTF
TGTGCCACCAGTGATCCAGGGACCGGGGCCAACGTCCTGACTTTC
>TRBJ1-6|-|-|TRBV7-6
CASSLGGDHSPLHF
TGTGCCAGCAGCTTGGGGGGGGACCATTCACCCCTCCACTTT
>TRBJ1-5|-|TRBD1|TRBV4-2
CASSPTGGNQPRHF
TGTGCCAGCAGCCCTACAGGGGGAAATCAGCCCCGGCATTTT
>TRBJ1-1|few|TRBD1|TRBV10-1
CASSDGPNRGEAFF
TGCGCCAGCAGTGACGGACCGAACAGGGGTGAAGCTTTCTTT
>TRBJ2-1|-|TRBD1|TRBV24-1
CASSQQTGTGVGEQFF
TGTGCCAGCAGCCAGCAAACCGGGACAGGGGTTGGCGAGCAGTTCTTC
>TRBJ1-1|many|-|TRBV19
CASADRRNTEAFF
TGTGCCAGCGCGGACAGAAGAAACACTGAAGCTTTCTTT
>TRBJ1-1|-|-|TRBV29-1
CSVPAAAEAFF
TGCAGCGTCCCGGCTGCGGCTGAAGCTTTCTTT
>TRBJ2-3|-|-|TRBV20-1
CSARDRRGGDTQYF
TGCAGTGCTAGAGATCGTCGGGGAGGAGATACGCAGTATTTT
>TRBJ1-5|many|-|TRBV19
CASSIAWGGQPQHF
TGTGCCAGTAGTATAGCCTGGGGGGGTCAGCCCCAGCATTTT
>TRBJ2-1|-|TRBD1|TRBV11-1
CASSLEGQGNNEQFF
TGTGCCAGCAGCTTAGAGGGACAGGGGAACAATGAGCAGTTCTTC
>TRBJ2-1|-|-|TRBV10-2
CASSDYRDSNRNEQFF
TGCGCCAGCAGTGATTACCGGGACTCCAATCGCAATGAGCAGTTCTTC
>TRBJ1-5|many|-|TRBV25-1
CASSPIGANQPQHF
TGTGCCAGCAGCCCGATCGGTGCTAATCAGCCCCAGCATTTT
>TRBJ1-2|-|TRBD1|TRBV29-1
CSAGTGNYGYTF
TGCAGCGCCGGGACAGGGAACTATGGCTACACCTTC